This T cell receptor beta chain originates from a study of shared clonotypes between healthy human individuals. Study results and caveats: Among four donors, approximately 5% of naive CD4 clonotypes were found in common.

Donors comprised healthy HIV-negative adults lacking recent acute infections or vaccinations. Assay execution took place at the deep level. Per sorted-subset replicate PCR, input was 150 to 250 ng DNA, representing tens of thousands of T cell genomes. Data came from immunoSEQ multiplex PCR; TCRdb stores just in-frame clones and leaves some out. The top ten clones hold approximately 35% of a sample with around 690,000 clones, 90% of them seen once. The CDR3 runs to 14 residues. Per germline, CDR1 LNHDA and CDR2 SQIVND (reference sequence). J lost 3 bases, V lost 5 bases, and 4 bases had no gene match. This clone showed up just a few times. Its target is not known.

Sequenced sample: memory CD8+ T cells from PBMCs. Subset in this sample: CD45RO+ cells pooled with CCR7-negative TemRA cells. The clonotype comes from a man younger than 30 in good health. Some clones in this sample may be carry-over from other donors' samples. The gene calls are TRBV19 and TRBJ1-2; TRBD1 matches at 9 bases. CDR3 loop: CASSPRTGDYGYTF. CDR3 nucleotide sequence: TGTGCCAGTAGTCCCCGGACAGGGGACTATGGCTACACCTTC.